Shown below are 24 T cell receptor beta chains from a single sample sequenced in a study of T cells after posttransplantation cyclophosphamide. Profiling relied on immunoSEQ multiplex PCR, and the TCRdb table lists in-frame clones only, not all of them. In the table there are 20,000 to 25,000 clones, 70% to 90% of which are singletons. Busulfan-fludarabine conditioning, marrow transplant, and cyclophosphamide on days +3 and +4 were administered. The sample in question was PBMCs, obtained after allogeneic stem cell transplant with posttransplant cyclophosphamide. These receptors came from a female patient between 30 and 45 years old who received an allogeneic stem cell transplant from an unrelated donor, was CMV-positive, and had no GVHD. Some T cells here may be from the graft donor.

The chain has TRBV18 and TRBJ2-5; 8 nucleotides match TRBD1. V lost 3 bases, J lost 5 bases, and 8 bases stayed unmatched. CDR3 length: 15 residues. The germline CDR1 and CDR2 sequences are KGHSH and LQKENI. The CDR3 sequence is CASSPLDRVPETQYF. The CDR3 nucleotides are TGTGCCAGCTCACCTTTGGACAGGGTACCTGAGACCCAGTACTTC.

This sequence joins TRBV2 and TRBJ2-7, with TRBD2 matching over 9 bases. The J segment lost 13 bases and the V segment lost 5 bases, leaving 15 bases of the junction unmatched. This CDR3 has 14 residues. Germline values: CDR1 SNHLY, CDR2 FYNNEI. The DNA for the CDR3 is TGTGCCAGCAGTCCCGGGACTAGCCCTGAGAGGGCATACTTC. This sequence encodes CASSPGTSPERAYF.

This clone has a handful of counts. This sequence joins TRBV19 and TRBJ1-3, with TRBD1 matching 9 bases. This CDR3 spans 14 amino acids. Germline V gene sequence: CDR1 LNHDA, CDR2 SQIVND (reference sequence). The ends lost 6 bases at V and 3 bases at J; junction bases unmatched: 3. The CDR3 nucleotides read TGTGCCAGTAGGCCGGGACAGGGTGGAAACACCATATATTTT. Translation gives CASRPGQGGNTIYF.

The gene calls are TRBV13 and TRBJ1-1, with 11 bases identical to TRBD1. Germline V CDR1 and CDR2: PRHDT, FYEKMQ (reference sequence). This CDR3 is built from 18 residues. V trimming: 2 bases; J trimming: 5 bases; junction bases outside the gene matches: 13. In DNA form, the CDR3 reads TGTGCCAGCAGCTTAAGCCTCCCCCGGGACAGGGGGAGGACTGAAGCTTTCTTT. Translated: CASSLSLPRDRGRTEAFF.

J is TRBJ2-1 and V is TRBV7-9, with TRBD2 as a possible D gene (7 bases). Germline CDR1 SEHNR, CDR2 FQNEAQ (reference sequence). The CDR3 has 15 amino acids. Trimming stripped 5 bases from V and 6 bases from J, with 17 bases between. CDR3 coding DNA: TGTGCCAGCAGCCCGTGGGAGGGGGGGATCAATGAGCAGTTCTTC. Its translation: CASSPWEGGINEQFF.

This chain links TRBV25-1 with TRBJ2-1; 11 nucleotides line up with TRBD2. The CDR3 sequence is 15 residues long. J gave up 4 bases and V 5 bases, and 4 bases lay outside the gene matches. The germline V gene encodes CDR1 MGHDK and CDR2 SYGVNS. The CDR3: CASSTLAGVYNEQFF. In DNA form, the CDR3 reads TGTGCCAGCAGTACACTAGCGGGGGTATACAATGAGCAGTTCTTC.

The gene calls are TRBV5-1 and TRBJ1-1; D is possibly TRBD1 (6 bases). Between the trimmed V and J ends, which lost 1 base and 1 base, there was a span of 11 bases. The germline CDR1 and CDR2 sequences are SGHRS and YFSETQ. The CDR3 extends over 15 amino acids. Here the CDR3 DNA reads TGCGCCAGCAGCTTGCCGGGACATCCGAACACTGAAGCTTTCTTT. This gives the protein CASSLPGHPNTEAFF.

The rearrangement joins TRBV5-4 to TRBJ2-3; 10 bases align to TRBD2. The germline V gene has CDR1 SGHNT and CDR2 YYREEE (reference sequence). J was trimmed by 2 bases and V by 2 bases; bases with no gene match: 2. The CDR3 length is 15 residues. The CDR3 spells CASSLAGGPTDTQYF. DNA for the CDR3: TGTGCCAGCAGCTTAGCGGGGGGGCCCACAGATACGCAGTATTTT. Full variable domain (missing parts from reference TRBV5-4 and TRBJ2-3): ETGVTQSPTHLIKTRGQQVTLRCSSQSGHNTVSWYQQALGQGPQFIFQYYREEENGRGNFPPRFSGLQFPNYSSELNVNALELDDSALYLCASSLAGGPTDTQYFGPGTRLTVL.

V usage is TRBV28 and J usage is TRBJ2-7; D is ambiguous. V was clipped by 7 bases and J by 0 bases, with 19 bases between them. This CDR3 region has 16 residues. Looked up from germline, CDR1 is MDHEN and CDR2 is SYDVKM. CDR3 in amino acids: CASTWAGTISSYEQYF. The CDR3 DNA sequence: TGTGCCAGCACCTGGGCAGGAACGATTAGCTCCTACGAGCAGTACTTC. The entire variable domain, with the rest obtained from reference TRBV28 and TRBJ2-7, is as follows: DVKVTQSSRYLVKRTGEKVFLECVQDMDHENMFWYRQDPGLGLRLIYFSYDVKMKEKGDIPEGYSVSREKKERFSLILESASTNQTSMYLCASTWAGTISSYEQYFGPGTRLTVT.

The V call is TRBV7-9, the J call TRBJ2-1; D is perhaps TRBD1 (5 bases). The CDR3 has 15 residues. Germline V gene data show CDR1 as SEHNR and CDR2 as FQNEAQ (reference sequence). The germline V and J ends were trimmed by 5 bases and 6 bases, with 17 bases remaining between them. The CDR3 sequence: CASSPRQWVANEQFF. The CDR3 bases are TGTGCCAGCAGCCCTCGACAGTGGGTAGCCAATGAGCAGTTCTTC.

This chain joins TRBV7-3 and TRBJ2-1, with TRBD1 matching over 8 bases. CDR1 and CDR2 (germline): SGHTA, FQGTGA. The CDR3 is 14 amino acids. V was pared by 0 bases and J by 8 bases, with 3 bases of the junction left unmatched. The CDR3 sequence: CASSLTARGHEQFF. The CDR3, as DNA: TGTGCCAGCAGCTTAACCGCCAGGGGGCATGAGCAGTTCTTC.

The chain combines TRBV7-2 with TRBJ2-3; 7 bases agree with TRBD1. CDR1 and CDR2 (germline): SGHTA, FQGNSA. The ends lost 2 bases at V and 1 base at J; junction bases unmatched: 15. This CDR3 is built from 19 residues. CDR3 loop: CASSLRGQAPRFGTDTQYF. The CDR3 DNA follows: TGTGCCAGCAGCTTACGAGGACAGGCCCCGCGATTCGGCACAGATACGCAGTATTTT.

The chain links TRBV9 to TRBJ2-2; unclear D gene. Germline V CDR1 and CDR2: SGDLS, YYNGEE. Deletions cut 5 bases from V and 4 bases from J, with 12 bases between. The CDR3 extends over 14 amino acids. CDR3 sequence (DNA): TGTGCCAGCAGGGAGAGCAGTTCCACCGGGGAGCTGTTTTTT. Its protein is CASRESSSTGELFF.

This chain uses TRBV2 with TRBJ2-1; 14 nucleotides line up with TRBD2. V lost 5 bases, J lost 7 bases, and 4 bases stayed unmatched. Germline values: CDR1 SNHLY, CDR2 FYNNEI. The CDR3 contains 15 residues. CDR3 sequence reads: CASSPRLAGGNEQFF. For the CDR3, the DNA is TGTGCCAGCAGTCCCCGACTAGCGGGGGGGAATGAGCAGTTCTTC.

The chain employs TRBV18 and TRBJ1-2; D may be TRBD1 (5 bases). CDR1 and CDR2 (germline): KGHSH, LQKENI. V gave up 2 bases and J gave up 8 bases, with 18 bases separating them. The CDR3 is made up of 15 amino acids. DNA for the CDR3: TGTGCCAGCTCACCAGTCACTGGCAGGGTGGAAGGCTACACCTTC. This codes for CASSPVTGRVEGYTF.

The J gene is TRBJ1-5, the V gene TRBV5-8, with D unresolved. The CDR3 covers 14 residues. V gave up 4 bases and J gave up 6 bases, with 14 bases separating them. Germline CDR1 reads SGHTS; CDR2 reads YDEGEE. CDR3 loop: CASSRAGSGQPQHF. CDR3 nucleotides: TGTGCCAGCAGCCGGGCGGGAAGTGGTCAGCCCCAGCATTTT.

The chain couples TRBV19 to TRBJ1-6; the D gene is possibly TRBD1 (5 bases). CDR1 and CDR2 from the germline V gene are LNHDA and SQIVND (reference sequence). CDR3 length: 15 residues. V gave up 0 bases and J gave up 6 bases, with 9 bases separating them. In DNA, the CDR3 is TGTGCCAGTAGTATAGACAGGGCCCTTAATTCACCCCTCCACTTT. Translated, it gives CASSIDRALNSPLHF.

The V gene is TRBV9, the J gene TRBJ1-6; D possibly corresponds to TRBD1 (6 bases). Germline V gives CDR1 SGDLS, CDR2 YYNGEE. CDR3 length: 15 amino acids. V lost 0 bases, J lost 9 bases, and 13 bases lay in between. CDR3 sequence reads: CASSVGGQGTSPLHF. The CDR3 bases are TGTGCCAGCAGCGTAGGGGGACAAGGGACTTCACCCCTCCACTTT.

This rearrangement joins TRBV4-3 to TRBJ2-3; possible D gene TRBD1, 5 bases. With 4 bases removed from V and 2 bases from J, the gap between germline ends came to 10 bases. The CDR3 runs to 14 residues. Germline V gene data show CDR1 as LGHNA and CDR2 as YSLEER. Written as DNA, the CDR3 is TGCGCCAGCAGCCCACAGGAAAACACAGATACGCAGTATTTT. Translated, it gives CASSPQENTDTQYF.

A word on this clone: At one end the junction does not follow the germline gene, possibly because of a read error. V usage is TRBV7-7 and J usage is TRBJ2-1, with D maybe TRBD1 (5 bases). Germline V gives CDR1 SSHAT, CDR2 FNYEAQ (reference sequence). The CDR3 contains 16 residues. The CDR3 protein is CASSLGPHRDYNEQFF. The CDR3 DNA reads as TGTGCTAGCAGCTTGGGGCCCCACCGAGACTACAATGAGCAGTTCTTC.

The chain employs TRBV6-5 and TRBJ1-4; 7 nucleotides align to TRBD1. CDR3 size: 15 residues. Germline CDR1 and CDR2: MNHEY and SVGAGI. V shed 2 bases, J shed 7 bases, and the junction held 7 bases outside the gene matches. This chain's CDR3 is CASSYGDREVEKLFF. CDR3 nucleotides: TGTGCCAGCAGTTACGGTGACAGGGAGGTTGAAAAACTGTTTTTT.

The V gene is TRBV7-2, the J gene TRBJ1-5; the D gene is possibly TRBD1 (5 bases). This CDR3 contains 13 residues. V gave up 8 bases and J gave up 3 bases, with 11 bases separating them. Per the germline V gene, CDR1 is SGHTA and CDR2 is FQGNSA. CDR3 in amino acids: CASLRQPNQPQHF. In nucleotides, the CDR3 is TGTGCCAGCCTTAGACAGCCCAATCAGCCCCAGCATTTT.

This chain uses TRBV7-7 with TRBJ2-2, with 7 bases that match TRBD1. The germline CDR1 and CDR2 sequences are SSHAT and FNYEAQ (reference sequence). V gave up 5 bases and J gave up 2 bases; unmatched junction bases: 5. The CDR3 extends over 15 amino acids. The chain's CDR3 is CASSHRQGNTGELFF. The CDR3 coding sequence is TGTGCCAGCAGCCATAGACAGGGAAACACCGGGGAGCTGTTTTTT.

The chain employs TRBV7-6 and TRBJ1-1; possibly TRBD1 for D (6 bases). V was clipped by 5 bases and J by 3 bases, with 16 bases between them. Germline V gene sequence: CDR1 SGHVS, CDR2 FNYEAQ. The CDR3 has 15 amino acids. The CDR3, as DNA: TGTGCCAGCAGCCGGGGACAAATAAAAGACACTGAAGCTTTCTTT. This sequence encodes CASSRGQIKDTEAFF.